The sequence of this T cell receptor beta chain was determined in a study of blood T cell repertoires in COVID-19. Authors' processing steps: The assay estimated nucleated cells by amplifying reference gene primers. The protocol was immunoSEQ multiplex PCR, while the TCRdb copy is restricted to in-frame clones and leaves out a portion. The V and J calls and clone size are taken from that table; D and trimming were inferred from the DNA. The sample lists 95,000 to 150,000 clones; around 85% were seen once. The CDR3 loop spans 13 amino acids. Trimming left V 8 bases short and J 9 bases short, with 17 bases between. Germline V gene lookup returns CDR1 MNHEY and CDR2 SVGAGI.

This sequence was found in a man aged 60 to 75 with acute or convalescent COVID-19. The chain joins TRBV6-5 to TRBJ2-1; tentatively, D is TRBD2 (6 bases). The sample was peripheral blood. In DNA form, the CDR3 reads TGTGCCAGCGGGCCCAGAGGGAGGATTGAGCAGTTCTTC. It yields the protein CASGPRGRIEQFF.